The 10 T cell receptor beta chains listed next were all sequenced from one sample in a study of OX40 agonist ivuxolimab in advanced cancers. Libraries were constructed by the immunoSEQ multiplex PCR assay. Drawn from immuneACCESS, this table holds only the in-frame rearrangements with V and J called that TCRdb kept. Clones are partly lost; checked studies trace under half to an unresolved V gene and leave the rest unexplained. A total of 50,000 or so clones appear in this sample, approximately 83% of them only once. The ten largest clones add up to about 12% of the sample. The material sequenced was CD4+ or CD8+ T cells sorted from blood, taken in a trial of the OX40 agonist ivuxolimab. Receptors originate from an adult with an advanced solid tumor such as melanoma, head and neck, liver or kidney cancer.

V and J are TRBV7-7 and TRBJ2-7; 7 nucleotides match TRBD1. The J segment lost 13 bases and the V segment lost 5 bases, leaving 14 bases of the junction unmatched. The CDR3 extends over 13 amino acids. Germline V gene sequence: CDR1 SSHAT, CDR2 FNYEAQ (reference sequence). CDR3 loop: CASSPREQGFLYF. The CDR3 DNA is TGTGCCAGCAGCCCGAGAGAACAGGGGTTTCTTTACTTC.

The chain is built from TRBV19 and TRBJ1-5; D gene unclear. This CDR3 is 14 amino acids long. The germline V gene encodes CDR1 LNHDA and CDR2 SQIVND (reference sequence). V was shortened by 2 bases and J by 1 base, with 6 bases between the two germline ends. CDR3 amino acids: CASSIRVSNQPQHF. In nucleotides, the CDR3 is TGTGCCAGTAGTATAAGGGTGAGCAATCAGCCCCAGCATTTT.

The V and J genes are TRBV7-9 and TRBJ1-6, with D tentatively TRBD1 (5 bases). Germline loops: CDR1 SEHNR, CDR2 FQNEAQ (reference sequence). The CDR3 contains 16 residues. V lost 5 bases and J lost 3, with 14 bases in between. CDR3 sequence reads: CASSPLGGYYNSPLHF. The DNA for the CDR3 is TGTGCCAGCAGCCCCCTTGGGGGGTACTATAATTCACCCCTCCACTTT.

The chain links TRBV19 to TRBJ1-2; 7 nucleotides match TRBD1. The J segment lost 2 bases and the V segment lost 5 bases, leaving 5 bases of the junction unmatched. The germline gives CDR1 LNHDA, CDR2 SQIVND (reference sequence). The CDR3 covers 14 residues. The CDR3 coding sequence is TGTGCCAGTAGTCTCACAGGGGCCAACTATGGCTACACCTTC. Protein sequence: CASSLTGANYGYTF. Using reference TRBV19 and TRBJ1-2 for the parts outside the CDR3, the full variable domain is DGGITQSPKYLFRKEGQNVTLSCEQNLNHDAMYWYRQDPGQGLRLIYYSQIVNDFQKGDIAEGYSVSREKKESFPLTVTSAQKNPTAFYLCASSLTGANYGYTFGSGTRLTVV.

This chain connects TRBV4-1 to TRBJ1-1; D not resolved. The V and J ends lost 3 bases and 1 base respectively, with 12 bases between them. CDR1 MGHRA and CDR2 YSYEKL come from the germline V gene. This CDR3 contains 15 residues. The CDR3 sequence: CASSHTSSSNTEAFF. Here the CDR3 DNA reads TGCGCCAGCAGCCATACCTCATCCTCGAACACTGAAGCTTTCTTT.

The table lists this clone with a count of one. V usage is TRBV19 and J usage is TRBJ2-1; D possibly corresponds to TRBD2 (7 bases). This CDR3 has 15 amino acids. Germline V gives CDR1 LNHDA, CDR2 SQIVND (reference sequence). Trimming stripped 1 base from V and 11 bases from J, with 18 bases between. The CDR3 region has the DNA TGTGCCAGTAGTATAGGAGGGGGGGCCCTCGATCAGCAGTTCTTC. Its translation: CASSIGGGALDQQFF.

This sequence joins TRBV4-1 and TRBJ2-2, with 11 bases fitting TRBD2. Trimming cost V 8 bases and J 4 bases; bases outside gene matches: 6. The CDR3 is 15 residues long. Germline V CDR1 and CDR2: MGHRA, YSYEKL. CDR3 in amino acids: CASHAGTSGTGELFF. The CDR3 bases are TGCGCCAGCCATGCCGGGACTAGCGGCACCGGGGAGCTGTTTTTT.

This clone was seen only a few times. J is TRBJ2-3 and V is TRBV4-2; D not certain. V was shortened by 0 bases and J by 1 base, with 8 bases between the two germline ends. From germline, CDR1 is LGHNA and CDR2 YNFKEQ. The length of the CDR3 is 15 residues. The CDR3 DNA reads TGTGCCAGCAGCCAAGATCTTAGGGGCACAGATACGCAGTATTTT. It encodes CASSQDLRGTDTQYF.

V usage is TRBV2 and J usage is TRBJ2-7; tentatively, D is TRBD1 (5 bases). Between the trimmed V and J ends, which lost 0 bases and 7 bases, there was a span of 22 bases. In germline, CDR1 is SNHLY, CDR2 FYNNEI. The length of the CDR3 is 17 residues. CDR3 sequence reads: CASSEAPRTSITAEQYF. The CDR3 DNA reads as TGTGCCAGCAGTGAAGCCCCCCGGACATCTATTACGGCGGAGCAGTACTTC.

The chain links TRBV25-1 to TRBJ1-1; a weak D match, TRBD1 (6 bases). Germline CDR1 reads MGHDK; CDR2 reads SYGVNS. This CDR3 is 14 amino acids long. V lost 1 base and J lost 4, with 10 bases in between. CDR3 in amino acids: CASSEWGPGTEAFF. The CDR3 region has the DNA TGTGCCAGCAGTGAATGGGGGCCGGGCACTGAAGCTTTCTTT.